The present entry profiles one TCR beta chain with its context. Germline CDR1 is SGHAT and CDR2 is FQNNGV. The germline V and J ends were trimmed by 2 bases and 7 bases, with 15 bases remaining between them. This CDR3 is 15 amino acids long. Sequencing used immunoSEQ multiplex PCR; TCRdb keeps in-frame clones, though not all of them. The data show hundreds of thousands of clones, about 90% seen once. Indicated treatment: roughly 19 received Ad26.COV2.S at low or high dose, single or two shots; about 5 received placebo; per-sample allocation not given. The study sampled participants on day 63 after the first vaccine or placebo injection. This specimen belongs to a study of Ad26.COV2.S vaccination and SARS-CoV-2 variants.

This TCR was recovered from a person aged 18-65 years who received the Ad26.COV2.S COVID-19 vaccine or a placebo. The J gene is TRBJ1-5, the V gene TRBV11-2; tentative D call: TRBD1 (5 bases). The material sequenced was peripheral blood, taken in a trial of Ad26.COV2.S vaccine versus placebo. The CDR3 here is CASSLSDSSRQPQHF. In DNA form, the CDR3 reads TGTGCCAGCAGCTTATCCGACAGCTCGCGGCAGCCCCAGCATTTT. The full variable domain, rest sourced from reference TRBV11-2 and TRBJ1-5, is EAGVAQSPRYKIIEKRQSVAFWCNPISGHATLYWYQQILGQGPKLLIQFQNNGVVDDSQLPKDRFSAERLKGVDSTLKIQPAKLEDSAVYLCASSLSDSSRQPQHFGDGTRLSIL.